This T cell receptor beta chain was captured by sequencing in a study of blood T cell repertoires in COVID-19. For the study at large: Samples of COVID-19 (acute and convalescent) were obtained from the United States, Italy and Spain. T cells, B-cell-depleted T cells, or PBMCs provided the cDNA or gDNA that served as material.

In terms of age and location, participants ranged from roughly 18 to 90 years and lived in 24 US areas. Either two negative PCRs, clearance, or symptom resolution qualified Cohort 3 donors as recovered. Produced via immunoSEQ multiplex PCR; TCRdb's table is partial and in-frame only. The sample records hundreds of thousands of clones, about 85% being singletons. The V gene end was trimmed by 5 bases and the J gene end by 3 bases; junction bases not matched to a gene: 10. Germline V gene sequence: CDR1 SNHLY, CDR2 FYNNEI. The CDR3 is 15 amino acids. The count of this clone is one. This chain uses TRBV2 with TRBJ2-7; 7 nucleotides line up with TRBD2. This TCR derives from a woman in her forties or fifties who had recovered from COVID-19. Sequencing was performed on PBMCs or T cells enriched from blood (not recorded which). The CDR3 nucleotides read TGTGCCAGCAGTATGGGAGGGACCGCCCTCTACGAGCAGTACTTC. Amino acid sequence: CASSMGGTALYEQYF.